These T cell receptor beta chains were read from a single sample in a study of blood T cell repertoires in COVID-19. The data were produced by immunoSEQ multiplex PCR, yet TCRdb's version contains in-frame clones alone and is incomplete. The table has over 150,000 clones, roughly 81% seen once. Sequenced: peripheral blood. The source of these receptors is a woman aged 60-75 years with COVID-19, enrolled during active disease. Each CDR3 is given without its conserved first and last residue. The D gene is left open where the match is weak.

j_call,d_call,v_call,cdr3_aa
TRBJ1-2,NA,TRBV2,ASSVLRQGMDGYT
TRBJ2-1,NA,TRBV27,ASSFRESSYNEQF
TRBJ2-3,NA,TRBV30,AWSNWGVSTDTQY
TRBJ2-1,TRBD2,TRBV13,ASSSEAGVPSRSNNEQF
TRBJ1-6,NA,TRBV7-2,ASSGNSYNSPLH
TRBJ1-2,NA,TRBV14,ASSLRQLAGGYT
TRBJ1-3,NA,TRBV6-1,ASSEGQNGNTIY
TRBJ1-2,TRBD1,TRBV25-1,ASRQGNYGYT
TRBJ1-5,NA,TRBV5-8,ASSRGASNQPQH
TRBJ1-4,TRBD1,TRBV18,ASSPGTGFEKLF
TRBJ1-5,NA,TRBV5-8,ASSSGSHSNQPQH
TRBJ1-2,TRBD1,TRBV5-5,ASSSGTGAGYT
TRBJ1-6,TRBD1,TRBV3-1/TRBV3-2,ASSQKQGVNLWDNSPLH
TRBJ1-2,TRBD1,TRBV12-5,ASAEPRQGAGYGYT
TRBJ2-6,NA,TRBV6-5,ASSYGASGANVLT
TRBJ2-5,TRBD2,TRBV5-1,ASSFGLAGARGETQY
TRBJ1-1,TRBD1,TRBV5-1,ASSRDRGRMNTEAF
TRBJ2-1,NA,TRBV10-1,ASSEGGGRRNEQF
TRBJ2-2,NA,TRBV10-1,ASSESRLAPGELF
TRBJ1-1,NA,TRBV19,ASSIRGPTEAF
TRBJ2-5,TRBD1,TRBV5-1,ASSMTGTVGETQY
TRBJ2-2,TRBD1,TRBV30,AWSTRQGAWGGELF
TRBJ1-1,NA,TRBV11-3,ASSRQENTEAF
TRBJ1-2,NA,TRBV6-5,ASSPSGIAYGYT
TRBJ2-1,TRBD1,TRBV6-4,ASSRGLMFYNEQF
TRBJ1-1,NA,TRBV9,ASSVAMNTEAF
TRBJ2-2,TRBD2,TRBV27,ASRLSGTSWPGGNTGELF
TRBJ1-1,TRBD1,TRBV9,ASSGDSLNTEAF
TRBJ2-1,TRBD2,TRBV9,ASSVESSGGYNEQF
TRBJ1-6,NA,TRBV2,ASSLESYNSPLH
TRBJ2-1,NA,TRBV11-2,ASSSSIAGSYNEQF
TRBJ1-3,TRBD1,TRBV29-1,SVGSRQGAHDTIY
TRBJ1-4,TRBD1,TRBV9,ASSAMDRLNEKLF
TRBJ2-7,NA,TRBV6-1,ASSETGLTYEQY
TRBJ1-2,NA,TRBV11-2,ASSLTNGGPSYGYT
TRBJ2-5,TRBD1,TRBV6-5,ASRPRRGYQETQY
TRBJ2-2,TRBD1,TRBV6-6,ASRALGTANTGELF
TRBJ2-3,TRBD2,TRBV29-1,SASGLAGAAAQY
TRBJ2-1,TRBD2,TRBV3-1/TRBV3-2,ASSQDGGSYNEQF
TRBJ1-5,NA,TRBV6-5,ASRAGGQPQH
TRBJ2-3,NA,TRBV6-5,ASTREGWWTDTQY
TRBJ1-6,NA,TRBV5-1,ASSLGSVTNSPLH
TRBJ2-1,NA,TRBV7-3,ASSYHTSSYNEQF
TRBJ2-1,NA,TRBV9,ASSNSRGSNEQF
TRBJ1-5,NA,TRBV14,ASSQDRRTQH
TRBJ2-1,NA,TRBV5-1,ASSLESVSYNEQF
TRBJ1-3,NA,TRBV5-1,ASSSQGPGNTIY
TRBJ2-1,TRBD2,TRBV7-9,ASRPSGRSYNEQF
TRBJ1-2,NA,TRBV29-1,SFPGGCRAHYGYT
TRBJ2-1,TRBD2,TRBV6-5,ASSYSTSGRYNEQF
TRBJ2-1,TRBD2,TRBV14,ASSQEWLAGVAEQF